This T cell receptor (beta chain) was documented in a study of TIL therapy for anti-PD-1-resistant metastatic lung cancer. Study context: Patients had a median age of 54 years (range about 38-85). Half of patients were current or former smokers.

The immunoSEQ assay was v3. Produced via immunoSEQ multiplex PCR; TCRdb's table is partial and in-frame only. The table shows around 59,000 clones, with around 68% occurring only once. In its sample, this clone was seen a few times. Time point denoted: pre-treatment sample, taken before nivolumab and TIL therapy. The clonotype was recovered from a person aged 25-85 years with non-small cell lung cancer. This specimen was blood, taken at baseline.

The CDR3 loop is CASRVREGPEQYF. The CDR3 nucleotides read TGCGCCAGCAGAGTCCGGGAGGGCCCCGAGCAGTACTTC. The chain combines TRBV5-1 with TRBJ2-7, with TRBD2 matching over 8 bases. The V gene's germline CDR1 is SGHRS and CDR2 YFSETQ. The CDR3 consists of 13 residues. Trimming cost V 5 bases and J 6 bases; bases outside gene matches: 7.